This TCR beta chain was recovered during a study of T cell responses to AZD1222 COVID-19 vaccine. Across the study: Second-dose recipients at about 4 or about 12 weeks were treated as one pooled group. General study points: Spike-specific TCR breadth and depth rose after two AZD1222 doses. Repertoire collection took place solely once the T cell response had peaked. A mostly white British donor set with more females was recruited, and clonal diversity was possibly underestimated.

TCRdb's table, derived via immunoSEQ multiplex PCR, lists solely in-frame clones and lacks some. Of some 140,000 clones listed, about 91% are singletons. CDR1 is SGHVS, CDR2 FQNEAQ, per germline. Trimming pared 5 bases from V and 4 bases from J, leaving 9 bases between. The CDR3 is 13 residues long. Concerning this clone itself: As yet, its antigen is unknown.

The genes are TRBV7-8 and TRBJ1-5; D call uncertain. The TCR was taken from an adult in good health. The sequencing used peripheral blood, collected on day 0 of AZD1222 vaccination. CDR3 bases: TGTGCCAGCAGCCCTTCTACGAATCAGCCCCAGCATTTT. Translation: CASSPSTNQPQHF.